A single sample is the source of the 16 T cell receptor beta chains below, sequenced in a study of T cells in narcolepsy. The protocol was immunoSEQ multiplex PCR, while the TCRdb copy is restricted to in-frame clones and leaves out a portion. The sample holds 35,000 to 40,000 clones, about 85% seen once. The sample consisted of CD45RA- memory CD4+ T cells from PBMCs. The origin of the receptors is a human donor with narcolepsy.

V and J are TRBV6-1 and TRBJ2-3; 7 nucleotides align to TRBD1. The CDR3 loop spans 14 amino acids. The V gene end was trimmed by 5 bases and the J gene end by 7 bases; junction bases not matched to a gene: 9. CDR1 and CDR2 from the germline V gene are MNHNS and SASEGT. The CDR3 spells CASSTGASGYTQYF. The CDR3 DNA reads as TGTGCCAGCAGTACAGGGGCCTCGGGATATACGCAGTATTTT.

The chain recombines TRBV30 with TRBJ1-2; D unclear. The V end was cut by 2 bases, the J end by 0 bases, with 10 bases between. CDR1 is GTSNPN, CDR2 SVGIG, per germline (reference sequence). The CDR3 totals 14 residues. In nucleotides, the CDR3 is TGTGCCTGGAGTCCTGGGAGCTCTAACTATGGCTACACCTTC. Its translation is CAWSPGSSNYGYTF.

The chain is built from TRBV7-2 and TRBJ2-5; D assignment may be TRBD1 or TRBD2 (5 bases each). The germline gives CDR1 SGHTA, CDR2 FQGNSA. The CDR3 is 13 amino acids. The V end lost 5 bases, the J end lost 2 bases, and 9 bases lay between the germline ends. CDR3 residues: CASSGDEQETQYF. CDR3 nucleotide sequence: TGTGCCAGCAGCGGGGACGAGCAAGAGACCCAGTACTTC.

The genes are TRBV6-1 and TRBJ2-7; maybe TRBD1 (6 bases). The CDR3 has 14 residues. Germline CDR1 and CDR2: MNHNS and SASEGT. V was clipped by 0 bases and J by 3 bases, with 9 bases between them. The DNA of the CDR3 is TGTGCCAGCAGTGAAGCCCAGGACAGCTACGAGCAGTACTTC. It codes for CASSEAQDSYEQYF.

CDR3 loop: CASSVIPPGSGYHEQYF. The CDR3 nucleotides read TGTGCCAGCAGTGTAATCCCCCCGGGGTCGGGATACCACGAGCAGTACTTC. The genes are TRBV6-1 and TRBJ2-7, with D perhaps TRBD2 (5 bases). The V end was cut by 4 bases, the J end by 5 bases, with 24 bases between. CDR1 is MNHNS, CDR2 SASEGT, per germline. There are 17 residues in the CDR3.

This chain uses TRBV5-6 with TRBJ2-2; tentative D call: TRBD1 (5 bases). V lost 1 base and J 6 bases, leaving 13 bases between the germline ends. CDR1 SGHDT and CDR2 YYEEEE come from the germline V gene. The CDR3 has 15 amino acids. CDR3 sequence reads: CASSLRGPGPGELFF. The CDR3 DNA follows: TGTGCCAGCAGCTTGAGAGGACCAGGGCCCGGGGAGCTGTTTTTT.

The CDR3 sequence: CASSDSGGHNEQFF. The CDR3, as DNA: TGTGCCAGCAGTGATAGCGGGGGGCACAATGAGCAGTTCTTC. The rearrangement uses TRBV6-4 and TRBJ2-1; 10 bases are shared with TRBD2. This CDR3 is 14 amino acids long. CDR1 is MRHNA and CDR2 is SNTAGT in the germline V gene. The trim removed 3 bases at V and 5 bases at J, leaving 1 base unmatched.

J is TRBJ1-5 and V is TRBV2, with 8 positions matching TRBD1. The CDR3 covers 14 residues. V trimming: 3 bases; J trimming: 5 bases; junction bases outside the gene matches: 3. CDR1 is SNHLY, CDR2 FYNNEI, per germline. CDR3: CASSETGEYQPQHF. The CDR3 bases are TGTGCCAGCAGTGAGACAGGGGAGTATCAGCCCCAGCATTTT. The full variable domain, rest sourced from reference TRBV2 and TRBJ1-5, is EPEVTQTPSHQVTQMGQEVILRCVPISNHLYFYWYRQILGQKVEFLVSFYNNEISEKSEIFDDQFSVERPDGSNFTLKIRSTKLEDSAMYFCASSETGEYQPQHFGDGTRLSIL.

The V and J genes are TRBV5-1 and TRBJ2-1, with D perhaps matching TRBD2 (6 bases). Germline V CDR1 and CDR2: SGHRS, YFSETQ. The CDR3 length is 16 residues. The ends were cut back, 3 bases at V and 2 bases at J, with 15 bases in the middle. CDR3 sequence: CASSSLGGATYNEQFF. The CDR3 nucleotides read TGCGCCAGCAGCTCCCTAGGCGGGGCTACCTACAATGAGCAGTTCTTC.

This clone was counted a few times. The chain combines TRBV6-1 with TRBJ2-5, with D possibly being TRBD2 (6 bases). This CDR3 region has 14 residues. In germline, CDR1 is MNHNS, CDR2 SASEGT. Trimming took 5 bases from V and 7 from J, leaving 17 bases between them. In DNA, the CDR3 is TGTGCCAGCAGTACGGATCCGGGGGACGGGACCCAGTACTTC. This gives the protein CASSTDPGDGTQYF.

The chain joins TRBV7-9 to TRBJ2-3, with 8 bases lining up with TRBD2. V was pared by 4 bases and J by 0 bases, with 6 bases of the junction left unmatched. The germline V gene has CDR1 SEHNR and CDR2 FQNEAQ (reference sequence). This CDR3 has 16 residues. The DNA for the CDR3 is TGTGCCAGCAGCTATAGCGGGGCTCTGAGCACAGATACGCAGTATTTT. Protein sequence: CASSYSGALSTDTQYF.

The chain links TRBV6-5 to TRBJ2-7, with TRBD2 matching 9 bases. CDR3 length: 15 residues. The V gene's germline CDR1 is MNHEY and CDR2 SVGAGI. V lost 0 bases and J lost 3; bases outside the gene matches: 3. In DNA, the CDR3 is TGTGCCAGCAGTTACTCGATTAGCGGGGGCTACGAGCAGTACTTC. As protein: CASSYSISGGYEQYF.

The chain couples TRBV6-5 to TRBJ2-5; 13 bases line up with TRBD2. CDR3 length equals 15 residues. The ends lost 6 bases at V and 3 bases at J; junction bases unmatched: 4. Germline lookup yields CDR1 MNHEY and CDR2 SVGAGI. CDR3 in amino acids: CASSLGLAGKETQYF. CDR3 sequence (DNA): TGTGCCAGCAGCTTGGGACTAGCGGGAAAAGAGACCCAGTACTTC.

This rearrangement joins TRBV28 to TRBJ1-2; D might be TRBD1 (6 bases). Deletions cut 4 bases from V and 4 bases from J, with 16 bases between. The CDR3 has 15 residues. Germline-derived CDR1 and CDR2 are MDHEN and SYDVKM. DNA for the CDR3: TGTGCCAGCAGTTCAGGCCCGGGGGCCGGCTATGGCTACACCTTC. Translation: CASSSGPGAGYGYTF.

This clone was counted a single time. V is TRBV7-9 and J is TRBJ2-5, with 10 nucleotides matching TRBD2. Germline V gene data show CDR1 as SEHNR and CDR2 as FQNEAQ (reference sequence). V trimming: 1 base; J trimming: 3 bases; junction bases outside the gene matches: 2. The length of the CDR3 is 15 residues. The CDR3 here is CASSLEGLAEETQYF. The CDR3 DNA reads as TGTGCCAGCAGCTTAGAAGGACTAGCGGAAGAGACCCAGTACTTC. Supplemented by reference TRBV7-9 and TRBJ2-5, the full variable domain reads DTGVSQNPRHKITKRGQNVTFRCDPISEHNRLYWYRQTLGQGPEFLTYFQNEAQLEKSRLLSDRFSAERPKGSFSTLEIQRTEQGDSAMYLCASSLEGLAEETQYFGPGTRLLVL.

This chain uses TRBV4-2 with TRBJ2-3, with 12 bases matching TRBD1. CDR3 length: 16 amino acids. Germline V CDR1 and CDR2: LGHNA, YNFKEQ. Unmatched junction bases numbered 3, after V lost 1 base and J lost 4 bases. DNA of the CDR3: TGTGCCAGCAGCCAAGCCGGGACAGGGGGCGCAGATACGCAGTATTTT. It is translated as CASSQAGTGGADTQYF.